This T cell receptor (beta chain) was recovered during a study of shared clonotypes between healthy human individuals. The junction had 10 bases not matched to a gene; V was cut back by 4 bases and J by 6 bases. Per germline, CDR1 SGHRS and CDR2 YFSETQ. The CDR3 has 18 residues. Terminally differentiated effector memory CD45RA+ cells were excluded by CCR7 positive selection of CD45RO-negative cells. TCRdb keeps only in-frame clones here, not all; method: immunoSEQ multiplex PCR. The table lists more than 2 million clones, just under 95% of them singletons. The sequencing input was naive CD8+ T cells sorted from blood. The J gene is TRBJ2-1, the V gene TRBV5-1; 16 positions match TRBD2. The sequence was collected from a man younger than 35 in good health. The CDR3 DNA sequence: TGCGCCAGCAGCCCGGGACTAGCGGGAGGGTTTGTTGGCAATGAGCAGTTCTTC. Amino acids: CASSPGLAGGFVGNEQFF.